This TCR beta chain was documented in a study of technical replicates of blood from several donors. J lost 0 bases, V lost 0 bases, and 0 bases had no gene match. The CDR3 length is 14 residues. CDR1 and CDR2 from the germline V gene are SGHNT and YYREEE (reference sequence). Some clones are missing from TCRdb's copy, which holds only in-frame ones; the method was immunoSEQ multiplex PCR. The sample lists around 54,000 clones; about 96% were seen once. The V gene is TRBV5-4, the J gene TRBJ2-7, with 7 bases lining up with TRBD1. Sequencing was carried out using T cells isolated from PBMCs. This clonotype originated in a human donor in good health. The CDR3 sequence: CASSLGQGSYEQYF. CDR3 nucleotides: TGTGCCAGCAGCTTGGGACAGGGCTCCTACGAGCAGTACTTC.